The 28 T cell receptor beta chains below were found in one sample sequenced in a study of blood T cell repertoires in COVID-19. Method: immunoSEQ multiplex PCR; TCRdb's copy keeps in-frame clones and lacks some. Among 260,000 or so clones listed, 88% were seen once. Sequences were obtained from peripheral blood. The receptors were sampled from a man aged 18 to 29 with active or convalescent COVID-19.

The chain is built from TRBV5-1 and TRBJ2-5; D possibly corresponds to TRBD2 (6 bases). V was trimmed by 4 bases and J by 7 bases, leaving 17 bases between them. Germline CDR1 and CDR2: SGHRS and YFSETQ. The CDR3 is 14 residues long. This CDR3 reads CASSHRGSGSTQYF. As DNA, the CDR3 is TGCGCCAGCAGCCACCGGGGGAGCGGGTCGACCCAGTACTTC. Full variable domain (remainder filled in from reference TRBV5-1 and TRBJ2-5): KAGVTQTPRYLIKTRGQQVTLSCSPISGHRSVSWYQQTPGQGLQFLFEYFSETQRNKGNFPGRFSGRQFSNSRSEMNVSTLELGDSALYLCASSHRGSGSTQYFGPGTRLLVL.

The CDR3 DNA sequence: TGTGCCAGCAGCATCTCCAGAGGAATGAACACTGAAGCTTTCTTT. Protein: CASSISRGMNTEAFF. V gene TRBV7-9 combines with J gene TRBJ1-1, with D uncertain. The V end was cut by 5 bases, the J end by 0 bases, with 13 bases between. The CDR3 is made up of 15 amino acids. Looked up from germline, CDR1 is SEHNR and CDR2 is FQNEAQ (reference sequence).

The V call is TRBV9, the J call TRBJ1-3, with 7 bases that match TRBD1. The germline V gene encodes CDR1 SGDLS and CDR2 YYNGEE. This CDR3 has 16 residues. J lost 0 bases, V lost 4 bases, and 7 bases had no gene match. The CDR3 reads CASSPSTGPSGNTIYF. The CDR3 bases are TGTGCCAGCAGCCCCTCGACAGGGCCCTCTGGAAACACCATATATTTT.

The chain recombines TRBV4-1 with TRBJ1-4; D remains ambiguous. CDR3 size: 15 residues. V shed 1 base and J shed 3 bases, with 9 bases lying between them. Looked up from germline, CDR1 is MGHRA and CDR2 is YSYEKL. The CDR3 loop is CASSQVWGANEKLFF. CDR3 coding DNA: TGCGCCAGCAGCCAAGTCTGGGGAGCTAATGAAAAACTGTTTTTT.

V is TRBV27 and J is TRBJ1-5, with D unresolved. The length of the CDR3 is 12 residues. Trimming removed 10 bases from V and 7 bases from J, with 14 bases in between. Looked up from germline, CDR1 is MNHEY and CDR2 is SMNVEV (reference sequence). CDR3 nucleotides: TGTGCCACCGCCACGGGTGGACAGCCCCAGCATTTT. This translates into CATATGGQPQHF.

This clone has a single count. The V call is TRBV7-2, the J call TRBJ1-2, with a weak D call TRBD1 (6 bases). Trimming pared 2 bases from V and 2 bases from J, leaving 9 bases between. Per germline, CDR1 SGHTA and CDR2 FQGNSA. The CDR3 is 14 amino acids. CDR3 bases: TGTGCCAGCAGCTTACACCAGGGGAACTATGGCTACACCTTC. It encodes CASSLHQGNYGYTF.

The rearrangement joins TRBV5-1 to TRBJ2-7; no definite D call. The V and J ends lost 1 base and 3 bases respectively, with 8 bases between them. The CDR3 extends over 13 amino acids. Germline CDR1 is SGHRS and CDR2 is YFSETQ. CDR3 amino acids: CASSLLQSYEQYF. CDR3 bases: TGCGCCAGCAGCTTGCTACAGAGCTACGAGCAGTACTTC. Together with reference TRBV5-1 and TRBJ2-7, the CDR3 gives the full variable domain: KAGVTQTPRYLIKTRGQQVTLSCSPISGHRSVSWYQQTPGQGLQFLFEYFSETQRNKGNFPGRFSGRQFSNSRSEMNVSTLELGDSALYLCASSLLQSYEQYFGPGTRLTVT.

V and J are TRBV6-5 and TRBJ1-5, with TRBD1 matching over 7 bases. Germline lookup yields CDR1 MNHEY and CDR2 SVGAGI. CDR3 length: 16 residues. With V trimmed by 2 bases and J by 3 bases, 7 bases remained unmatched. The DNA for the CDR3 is TGTGCCAGCAGTTACAGGGGGCTAAGGGACAATCAGCCCCAGCATTTT. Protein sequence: CASSYRGLRDNQPQHF.

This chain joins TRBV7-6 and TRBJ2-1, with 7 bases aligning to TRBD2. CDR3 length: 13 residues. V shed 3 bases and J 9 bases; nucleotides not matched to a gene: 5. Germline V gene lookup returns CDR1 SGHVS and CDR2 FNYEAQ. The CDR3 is CASSFTSGGEQFF. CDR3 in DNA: TGTGCCAGCAGCTTCACTTCGGGGGGTGAGCAGTTCTTC. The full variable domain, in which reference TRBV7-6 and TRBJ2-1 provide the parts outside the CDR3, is GAGVSQSPRYKVTKRGQDVALRCDPISGHVSLYWYRQALGQGPEFLTYFNYEAQQDKSGLPNDRFSAERPEGSISTLTIQRTEQRDSAMYRCASSFTSGGEQFFGPGTRLTVL.

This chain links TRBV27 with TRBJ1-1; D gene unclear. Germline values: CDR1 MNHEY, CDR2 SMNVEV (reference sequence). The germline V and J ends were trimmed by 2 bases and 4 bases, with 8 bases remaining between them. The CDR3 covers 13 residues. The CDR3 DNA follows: TGTGCCAGCAGTTTAGCGTTTGGCACTGAAGCTTTCTTT. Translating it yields CASSLAFGTEAFF.

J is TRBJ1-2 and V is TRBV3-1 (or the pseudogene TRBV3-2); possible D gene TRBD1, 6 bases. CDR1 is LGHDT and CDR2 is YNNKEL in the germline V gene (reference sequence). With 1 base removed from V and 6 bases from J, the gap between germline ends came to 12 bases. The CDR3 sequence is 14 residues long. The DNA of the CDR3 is TGTGCCAGCAGCCAAGTGGGGGGGCCCAATGGCTACACCTTC. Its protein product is CASSQVGGPNGYTF.

This CDR3 reads CATSRDRGSSYNEQFF. The CDR3 DNA sequence: TGTGCCACCAGCAGAGATCGCGGGAGCTCCTACAATGAGCAGTTCTTC. The genes are TRBV15 and TRBJ2-1; 7 positions agree with TRBD2. This CDR3 comprises 16 residues. The V segment lost 0 bases and the J segment 0 bases; nucleotides outside the gene matches: 2. Germline V gene data show CDR1 as LNHNV and CDR2 as YYDKDF (reference sequence).

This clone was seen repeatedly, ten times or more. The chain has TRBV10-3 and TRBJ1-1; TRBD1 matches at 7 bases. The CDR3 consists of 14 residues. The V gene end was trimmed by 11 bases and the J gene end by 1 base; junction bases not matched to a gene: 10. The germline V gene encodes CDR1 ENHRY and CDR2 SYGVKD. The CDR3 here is CASTQGDGNTEAFF. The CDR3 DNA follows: TGTGCCTCTACGCAGGGGGACGGGAACACTGAAGCTTTCTTT.

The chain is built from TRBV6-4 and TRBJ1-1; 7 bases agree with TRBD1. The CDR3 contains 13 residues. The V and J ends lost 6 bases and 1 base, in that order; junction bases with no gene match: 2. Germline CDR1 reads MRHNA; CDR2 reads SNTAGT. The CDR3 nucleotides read TGTGCCAGCAGGCAGGGGGAGAACACTGAAGCTTTCTTT. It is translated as CASRQGENTEAFF.

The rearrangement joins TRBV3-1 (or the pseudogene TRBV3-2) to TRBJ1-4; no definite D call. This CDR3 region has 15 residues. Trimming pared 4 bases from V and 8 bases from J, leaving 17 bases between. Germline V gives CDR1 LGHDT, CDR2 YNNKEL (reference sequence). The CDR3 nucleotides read TGTGCCAGCAGCCTGGACGGAGGCCTTGGAGAAAAACTGTTTTTT. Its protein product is CASSLDGGLGEKLFF.

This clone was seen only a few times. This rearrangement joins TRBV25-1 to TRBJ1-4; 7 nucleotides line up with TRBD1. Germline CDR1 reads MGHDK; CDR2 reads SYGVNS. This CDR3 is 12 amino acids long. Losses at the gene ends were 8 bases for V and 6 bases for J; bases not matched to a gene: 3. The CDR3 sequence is CASRDSYEKLFF. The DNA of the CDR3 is TGTGCCAGCCGGGACAGTTATGAAAAACTGTTTTTT.

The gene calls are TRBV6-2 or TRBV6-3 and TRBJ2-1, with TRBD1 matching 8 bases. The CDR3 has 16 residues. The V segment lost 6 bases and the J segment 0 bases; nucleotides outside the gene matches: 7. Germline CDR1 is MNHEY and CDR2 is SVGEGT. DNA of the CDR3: TGTGCCAGCAGCCAAACTACAGGGGGCTCCTACAATGAGCAGTTCTTC. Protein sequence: CASSQTTGGSYNEQFF.

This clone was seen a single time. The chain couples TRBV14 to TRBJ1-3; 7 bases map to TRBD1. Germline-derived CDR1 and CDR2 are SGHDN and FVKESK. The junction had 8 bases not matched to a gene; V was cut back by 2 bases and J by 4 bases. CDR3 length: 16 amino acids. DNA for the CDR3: TGTGCCAGCAGCCAACTACAGGGGTTGCGGGGAAACACCATATATTTT. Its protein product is CASSQLQGLRGNTIYF.

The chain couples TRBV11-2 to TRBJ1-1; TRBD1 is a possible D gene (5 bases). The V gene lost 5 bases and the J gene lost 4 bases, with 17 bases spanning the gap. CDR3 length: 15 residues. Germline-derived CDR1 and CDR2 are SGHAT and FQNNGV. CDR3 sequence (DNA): TGTGCCAGCAGCCCCGGGTCGGGGGGTAGCACTGAAGCTTTCTTT. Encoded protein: CASSPGSGGSTEAFF.

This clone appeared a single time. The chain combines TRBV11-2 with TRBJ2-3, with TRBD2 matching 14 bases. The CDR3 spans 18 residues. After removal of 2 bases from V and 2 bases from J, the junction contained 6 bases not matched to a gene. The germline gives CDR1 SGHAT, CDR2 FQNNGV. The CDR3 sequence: CASSLRLAGGPPTDTQYF. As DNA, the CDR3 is TGTGCCAGCAGCTTAAGACTAGCGGGGGGGCCCCCCACAGATACGCAGTATTTT.

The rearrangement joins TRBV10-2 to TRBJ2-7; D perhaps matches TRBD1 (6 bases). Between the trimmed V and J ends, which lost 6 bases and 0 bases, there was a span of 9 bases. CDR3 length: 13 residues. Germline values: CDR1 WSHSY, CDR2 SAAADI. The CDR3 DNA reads TGCGCCAGCAGCGGACAGTCCTCCTACGAGCAGTACTTC. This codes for CASSGQSSYEQYF.

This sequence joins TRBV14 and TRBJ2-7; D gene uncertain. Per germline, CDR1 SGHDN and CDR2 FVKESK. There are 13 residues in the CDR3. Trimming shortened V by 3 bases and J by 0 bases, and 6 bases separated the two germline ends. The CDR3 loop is CASSQESSYEQYF. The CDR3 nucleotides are TGTGCCAGCAGCCAGGAGAGCTCCTACGAGCAGTACTTC.

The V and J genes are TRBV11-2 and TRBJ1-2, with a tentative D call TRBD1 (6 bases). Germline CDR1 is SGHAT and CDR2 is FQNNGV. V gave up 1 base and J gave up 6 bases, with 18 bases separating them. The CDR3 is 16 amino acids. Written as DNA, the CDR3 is TGTGCCAGCAGCTTAGGGATGGGAGTTCCAGGGGATGGCTACACCTTC. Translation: CASSLGMGVPGDGYTF.

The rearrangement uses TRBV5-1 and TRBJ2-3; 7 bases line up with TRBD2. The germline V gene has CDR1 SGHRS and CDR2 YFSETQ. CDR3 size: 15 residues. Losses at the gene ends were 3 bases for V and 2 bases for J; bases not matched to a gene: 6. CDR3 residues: CASSSSGPFTDTQYF. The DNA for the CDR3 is TGCGCCAGCAGCTCTAGCGGCCCCTTCACAGATACGCAGTATTTT.

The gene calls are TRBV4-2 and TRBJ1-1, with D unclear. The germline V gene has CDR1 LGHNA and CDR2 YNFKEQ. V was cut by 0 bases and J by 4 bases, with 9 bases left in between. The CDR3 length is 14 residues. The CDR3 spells CASSQDAGATEAFF. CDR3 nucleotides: TGTGCCAGCAGCCAAGATGCGGGAGCCACTGAAGCTTTCTTT.

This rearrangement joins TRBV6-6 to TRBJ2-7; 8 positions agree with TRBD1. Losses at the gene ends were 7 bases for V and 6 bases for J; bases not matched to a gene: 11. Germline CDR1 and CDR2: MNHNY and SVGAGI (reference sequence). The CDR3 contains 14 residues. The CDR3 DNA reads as TGTGCCAGCAACGAACAGGGGGTCCGGAGCGAGCAGTACTTC. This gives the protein CASNEQGVRSEQYF.

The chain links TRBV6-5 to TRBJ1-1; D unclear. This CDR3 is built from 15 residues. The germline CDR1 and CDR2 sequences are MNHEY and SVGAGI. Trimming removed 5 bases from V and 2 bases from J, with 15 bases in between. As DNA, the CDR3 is TGTGCCAGCAGTCCATCACACGCCATCAACACTGAAGCTTTCTTT. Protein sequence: CASSPSHAINTEAFF.

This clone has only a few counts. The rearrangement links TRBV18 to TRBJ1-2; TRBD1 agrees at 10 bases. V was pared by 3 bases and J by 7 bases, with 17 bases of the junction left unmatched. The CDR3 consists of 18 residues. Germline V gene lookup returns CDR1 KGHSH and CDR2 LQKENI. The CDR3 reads CASSPQRFPGQGISGYTF. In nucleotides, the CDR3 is TGTGCCAGCTCACCCCAGAGGTTCCCGGGACAGGGGATTAGTGGCTACACCTTC.